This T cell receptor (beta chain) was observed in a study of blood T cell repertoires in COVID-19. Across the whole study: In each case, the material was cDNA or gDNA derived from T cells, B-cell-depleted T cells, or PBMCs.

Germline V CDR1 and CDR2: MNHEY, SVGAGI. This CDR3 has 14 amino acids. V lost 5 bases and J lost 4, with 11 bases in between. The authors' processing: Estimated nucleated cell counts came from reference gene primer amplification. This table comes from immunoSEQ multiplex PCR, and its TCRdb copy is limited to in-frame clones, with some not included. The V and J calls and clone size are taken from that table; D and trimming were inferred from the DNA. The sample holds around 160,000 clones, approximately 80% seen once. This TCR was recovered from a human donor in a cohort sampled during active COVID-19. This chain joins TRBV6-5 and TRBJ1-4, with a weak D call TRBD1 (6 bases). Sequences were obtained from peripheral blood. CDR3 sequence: CASSPGTRNEKLFF. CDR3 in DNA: TGTGCCAGCAGTCCAGGGACACGTAATGAAAAACTGTTTTTT.